These T cell receptor beta chains were read from a single sample in a study of cytomegalovirus exposure and HLA in healthy donors. Sequencing used immunoSEQ multiplex PCR; TCRdb keeps in-frame clones, though not all of them. The data show roughly 160,000 clones, around 85% seen once. The source material was PBMCs. Receptor source: a young man in good health and CMV-seropositive. Each CDR3 is given with its conserved first and last residue. D genes are given only for firm matches. Expanded clones are given a class, and other clones once, few, many or no size at all.

abundance	j_gene	d_gene	v_gene	CDR3nt	CDR3aa
-	TRBJ2-3	-	TRBV19	TGTGCCAGTAGTCTTTTGGGGCGTACGCAGTATTTT	CASSLLGRTQYF
-	TRBJ1-1	-	TRBV30	TGTGCCTGGAGTGTGTTCGGCACTGAAGCTTTCTTT	CAWSVFGTEAFF
-	TRBJ2-5	-	TRBV21-1	TGTGCCAGCAGCAGAGAGAGCCGGCGGAGTTTTGAAGAGACCCAGTACTTC	CASSRESRRSFEETQYF
-	TRBJ2-7	TRBD1	TRBV9	TGTGCCAGCAGCGAGGGGACAGGGGGCTACGAGCAGTACTTC	CASSEGTGGYEQYF
-	TRBJ2-3	TRBD2	TRBV5-1	TGCGCCAGCAGCTTGGTGTCTAGCGGGGGGGCAGGCACAGATACGCAGTATTTT	CASSLVSSGGAGTDTQYF
-	TRBJ1-4	-	TRBV27	TGTGCCAGCAGTTTATACCCAGGTGCAACTAATGAAAAACTGTTTTTT	CASSLYPGATNEKLFF
few	TRBJ2-1	TRBD1	TRBV6-1	TGTGCCAGCAGCCCGACAGGGTACAATGAGCAGTTCTTC	CASSPTGYNEQFF
-	TRBJ2-5	TRBD1	TRBV5-6	TGTGCCAGCAGCTTGGCCTGGGACAGGGACCAAGAGACCCAGTACTTC	CASSLAWDRDQETQYF
once	TRBJ1-6	-	TRBV11-2	TGTGCCAGCAGCCTGAGGACAGAGAAAATTTATAATTCACCCCTCCACTTT	CASSLRTEKIYNSPLHF
-	TRBJ1-6	-	TRBV19	TGTGCCAGTAGTATAGGCCCAGGGGAGTCCTATAATTCACCCCTCCACTTT	CASSIGPGESYNSPLHF
-	TRBJ2-2	TRBD2	TRBV5-1	TGCGCCAGCAGCTTATTGGTGCGGAGCGGGGTCGGGGAGCTGTTTTTT	CASSLLVRSGVGELFF